The source of this T cell receptor beta chain is a study of graft-versus-host responses after intestinal transplantation. Study information: The transplants performed in recipients were multivisceral, liver-intestinal, or isolated intestinal. The whole recipient group had anti-thymocyte globulin induction followed by tacrolimus and steroids for roughly three years.

General study results and limits: Allografts of patients with graft-donor T cell macrochimerism showed high graft-versus-host to host-versus-graft clone ratios.

As to this clone: Its antigen is unknown.

This table comes from immunoSEQ multiplex PCR, and its TCRdb copy is limited to in-frame clones, with some not included. Here the sample spans 65,000 to 90,000 clones, 89% being singletons. Germline CDR1 MNHNS, CDR2 SASEGT. There are 20 residues in the CDR3. With V trimmed by 4 bases and J by 2 bases, 17 bases remained unmatched. This sequence originates from a human donor who received an intestinal transplant. V and J are TRBV6-1 and TRBJ2-7; 13 nucleotides align to TRBD2. The input for sequencing was unstimulated CD8+ T cells sorted from spleen or lymph node cells, taken before intestinal transplant. CDR3 amino acids: CASSGTATSGGAFVTYEQYF. The CDR3 region has the DNA TGTGCCAGCAGTGGGACGGCCACTAGCGGGGGGGCCTTTGTCACCTACGAGCAGTACTTC.